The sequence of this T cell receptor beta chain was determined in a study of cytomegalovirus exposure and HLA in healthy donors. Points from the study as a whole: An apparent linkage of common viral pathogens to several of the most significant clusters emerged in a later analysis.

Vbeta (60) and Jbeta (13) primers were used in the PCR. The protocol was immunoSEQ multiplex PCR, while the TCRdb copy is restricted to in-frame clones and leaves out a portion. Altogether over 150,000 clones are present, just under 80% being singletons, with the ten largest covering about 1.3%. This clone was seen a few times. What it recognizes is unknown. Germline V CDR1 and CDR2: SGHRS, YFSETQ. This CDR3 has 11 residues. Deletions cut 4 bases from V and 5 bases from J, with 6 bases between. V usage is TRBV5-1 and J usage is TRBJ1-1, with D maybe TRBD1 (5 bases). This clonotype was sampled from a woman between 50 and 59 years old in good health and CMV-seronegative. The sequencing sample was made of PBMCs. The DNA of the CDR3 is TGCGCCAGCAGCGGGGGGACTGAAGCTTTCTTT. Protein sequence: CASSGGTEAFF. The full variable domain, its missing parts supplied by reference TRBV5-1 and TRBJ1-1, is KAGVTQTPRYLIKTRGQQVTLSCSPISGHRSVSWYQQTPGQGLQFLFEYFSETQRNKGNFPGRFSGRQFSNSRSEMNVSTLELGDSALYLCASSGGTEAFFGQGTRLTVV.